The sequence of this TCR beta chain was determined in a study of blood T cell repertoires in COVID-19. In the study overall: Collection of acute and convalescent COVID-19 samples took place in the United States, Italy and Spain.

Data came from immunoSEQ multiplex PCR; TCRdb stores just in-frame clones and leaves some out. The data contain tens of thousands of clones, 88% of them singletons. Germline V gene lookup returns CDR1 LNHDA and CDR2 SQIVND (reference sequence). Trimming took 4 bases from V and 2 from J, leaving 7 bases between them. There are 13 residues in the CDR3. The rearrangement uses TRBV19 and TRBJ2-3; the D gene is possibly TRBD1 (6 bases). The origin of this receptor is a human donor with active COVID-19. The donor label of this sample is uncertain. The sequenced material came from peripheral blood. The CDR3 DNA is TGTGCCAGTAGTAACAGGGTCACAGATACGCAGTATTTT. It is translated as CASSNRVTDTQYF. Complete variable domain (other parts from reference TRBV19 and TRBJ2-3): DGGITQSPKYLFRKEGQNVTLSCEQNLNHDAMYWYRQDPGQGLRLIYYSQIVNDFQKGDIAEGYSVSREKKESFPLTVTSAQKNPTAFYLCASSNRVTDTQYFGPGTRLTVL.